This TCR beta chain was identified during a study of identical twins (dated by TCRdb to about 2016). About the investigation overall: To test whether fetal clonotypes persist, this study deep-sequenced TCR alpha and beta repertoires from monozygotic twins, from unrelated adults of various ages, and from cord blood. To rule out contamination, the twin experiments were replicated at different times with different library preparation protocols.

Preparation of the library involved 5' RACE. Sequencing instrument: Illumina HiSeq 2000. A universal primer binding site was introduced by template switching, and a unique molecular identifier was present in the final cDNA, enabling accurate counting of TCR cDNA molecules. Specific primers in the conserved constant-segment region were used to synthesize first-strand cDNA for the TCR alpha and beta chains. Each cDNA library was double barcoded, with a SMART-Mk sample barcode plus Illumina barcodes, to control for contamination. TruSeq adapter sequences along with Illumina sample barcodes were introduced in two successive PCR steps. The TCR alpha and beta cDNA libraries were sequenced on the Illumina HiSeq platform using custom primers. As for the authors' bioinformatics: MiGEC processed the raw reads to extract unique molecular identifiers, while MiXCR was used to determine the CDR3 positions. For each individual, recombination models were inferred using an EM algorithm with the repgenHMM and IGoR tools. Shared clonotypes were analyzed with the tcR package in R, and sharing was normalized by the product of cloneset sizes. To study raw recombination free of thymic and clonal selection effects, out-of-frame nonproductive sequences were analyzed. In TCRdb, the public reads were trimmed at Q25 with fastp and aligned with MiXCR, with productive beta chains retained. Each record represents a unique CDR3 protein, reported with the most common genes and DNA among its rows. The V and J calls were not made by the authors but by TCRdb's processing. This sample comprises some 1,600,000 distinct CDR3 sequences, about 32% of them detected only once. The ten most abundant clones make up around 0.3% of the sample.

Results and caveats for the whole study, not just this receptor: Recombination models systematically underestimated out-of-frame TCR alpha sharing in monozygotic twins but agreed with sharing between unrelated individuals. The excess sharing between twins in beta out-of-frame sequences was weaker because fewer shared sequences reduced the signal-to-noise ratio. Out-of-frame TCR alpha sequences shared between twins showed an excess of low generation-probability sequences compared with coincidental sharing between unrelated individuals. Invariant T cells such as MAIT and iNKT could partly confound zero-insertion analyses, although diverse VJ usage argued against such confounding for most clonotypes. Conclusions relied on cross-sectional statistical analysis, since the same donors could not be followed over many years. Fewer insertions were carried by abundant cord blood beta clonotypes, a similar but weaker trend appeared in young adult naive repertoires, and no such trend appeared in memory repertoires.

Only healthy Caucasian donors were included. V and J lose 3 bases and 3 bases, and a span of 12 bases separates them. The CDR3, cysteine through phenylalanine, is 15 amino acids long. Only the CDR3 DNA stays, 45 bases, in frame from base 1. From the germline V gene, CDR1 is MDHEN and CDR2 is SYDVKM. On this clonotype itself: Its antigen target is currently unknown. One base away there is no much larger clone; base qualities are not given.

The chain joins TRBV28 to TRBJ1-5; the D gene is unclear. Sequencing input: cord blood. The sequence derives from a newborn girl in good health. CDR3 protein: CASSLPDRPNQPQHF. At the DNA level, the sequence is TGTGCCAGCAGTTTGCCGGACCGACCCAATCAGCCCCAGCATTTT.